Each of the 6 T cell receptor beta chains below was sequenced from the same sample in a study of blood T cell repertoires in COVID-19. Sequencing used immunoSEQ multiplex PCR; TCRdb keeps in-frame clones, though not all of them. The sample has about 170,000 clones, 83% seen once. Sequenced input: peripheral blood. These receptors originate from a woman in her 70s who had recovered from COVID-19.

This chain joins TRBV19 and TRBJ2-7; D ambiguous. The CDR3 extends over 11 amino acids. From germline, CDR1 is LNHDA and CDR2 SQIVND (reference sequence). V was cut by 4 bases and J by 6 bases, with 7 bases left in between. The chain's CDR3 is CASSNRLEQYF. CDR3 DNA sequence: TGTGCCAGTAGTAATCGTCTCGAGCAGTACTTC.

This chain connects TRBV9 to TRBJ2-2, with D possibly matching TRBD2 (5 bases). V lost 3 bases and J 5 bases, leaving 17 bases between the germline ends. CDR3 length: 16 residues. The germline V gene has CDR1 SGDLS and CDR2 YYNGEE. This CDR3 is CASSAPGIGGTGELFF. CDR3 bases: TGTGCCAGCAGCGCCCCCGGGATAGGTGGGACCGGGGAGCTGTTTTTT.

The chain employs TRBV5-1 and TRBJ1-1; a weak D match, TRBD1 (6 bases). V shed 0 bases and J shed 4 bases, with 10 bases lying between them. The CDR3 runs to 14 residues. The germline V gene has CDR1 SGHRS and CDR2 YFSETQ. The CDR3 protein is CASSLGTASTEAFF. The CDR3 DNA is TGCGCCAGCAGCTTGGGGACAGCTAGCACTGAAGCTTTCTTT. Variable domain in full (rest from reference TRBV5-1 and TRBJ1-1): KAGVTQTPRYLIKTRGQQVTLSCSPISGHRSVSWYQQTPGQGLQFLFEYFSETQRNKGNFPGRFSGRQFSNSRSEMNVSTLELGDSALYLCASSLGTASTEAFFGQGTRLTVV.

V is TRBV10-3 and J is TRBJ2-1; 8 bases align to TRBD1. The ends lost 6 bases at V and 8 bases at J; junction bases unmatched: 9. This CDR3 is built from 14 residues. CDR1 is ENHRY and CDR2 is SYGVKD in the germline V gene. CDR3 coding DNA: TGTGCCATCAGGGACAGGGCCTCGGTGGATGAGCAGTTCTTC. Residues: CAIRDRASVDEQFF.

The V and J genes are TRBV11-2 and TRBJ1-2, with 7 bases identical to TRBD1. Germline values: CDR1 SGHAT, CDR2 FQNNGV. V shed 4 bases and J 2 bases; nucleotides not matched to a gene: 1. The CDR3 totals 13 residues. This CDR3 reads CASSSGGNYGYTF. For the CDR3, the DNA is TGTGCCAGCAGCTCAGGGGGGAACTATGGCTACACCTTC.

CDR3: CASSPLGLAGGYRDEQFF. In DNA, the CDR3 is TGCGCCAGCAGCCCACTCGGACTAGCGGGGGGGTATCGGGATGAGCAGTTCTTC. This chain links TRBV4-1 with TRBJ2-1, with TRBD2 identical over 15 bases. CDR3 length: 18 amino acids. CDR1 and CDR2 (germline): MGHRA, YSYEKL. J gave up 8 bases and V 4 bases, and 12 bases lay outside the gene matches.